This T cell receptor (beta chain) came from a study of T cells after somatic rescue of genetic block. Germline V lookup: CDR1 SGHNT, CDR2 YENEEA. CDR3 size: 15 residues. Deletions cut 5 bases from V and 4 bases from J, with 12 bases between. TCRdb's table, derived via immunoSEQ multiplex PCR, lists solely in-frame clones and lacks some. This sample yields roughly 7,000 clones, of which about 81% are seen a single time; around 25% belongs to the top ten. This chain links TRBV11-3 with TRBJ2-6, with D perhaps assigned TRBD1 or TRBD2 (5 bases each). The sequence came from a boy under 18. The source material was peripheral blood mononuclear cells (PBMCs). The CDR3: CASSHGALGANVLTF. The CDR3 bases are TGTGCCAGCAGCCACGGGGCGTTGGGGGCCAACGTCCTGACTTTC. The full variable domain, completed using reference TRBV11-3 and TRBJ2-6, is EAGVVQSPRYKIIEKKQPVAFWCNPISGHNTLYWYLQNLGQGPELLIRYENEEAVDDSQLPKDRFSAERLKGVDSTLKIQPAELGDSAVYLCASSHGALGANVLTFGAGSRLTVL.